A selection of T cell receptor beta chains follows, all from one sample in a study of sequential checkpoint blockade in melanoma. Clones were sequenced by immunoSEQ multiplex PCR, and TCRdb holds only the in-frame ones, with some missing. The profile covers around 9,300 clones, with approximately 25% appearing a single time and around a fifth taken by the ten largest. This specimen consisted of tumor tissue (inferred from file names), obtained from a patient given nivolumab and ipilimumab in sequence. The receptor set was obtained from a human donor with melanoma. The CDR3 runs from the conserved cysteine through the conserved F or W. A D gene is named only where the DNA matches it firmly. A row's size may be missing; if present it is once, few, many or a size class.

clone size,D gene,V gene,J gene,CDR3 DNA,CDR3 protein
few,TRBD1,TRBV6-8,TRBJ1-3,TGTGCCAGCACACGGGAGGGGGCAACCGGAAACACCATATATTTT,CASTREGATGNTIYF
-,TRBD1,TRBV6-8,TRBJ1-2,TGTGCCAGCAGTACCGGACAGGGGAACTATGGCTACACCTTC,CASSTGQGNYGYTF
-,-,TRBV5-1,TRBJ2-1,TGCGCCAGCAGCTTGGGGCTAGCCGTTGAATATGAGCAGTTCTTC,CASSLGLAVEYEQFF
few,-,TRBV2,TRBJ2-1,TGTGCCATCACACTGATTCCCTCCTACAATGAGCAGTTCTTC,CAITLIPSYNEQFF
-,-,TRBV1,TRBJ1-3,TGCGCCAGCAGCCAAGAGGACTACTCTGGAAACACCATATATTTT,CASSQEDYSGNTIYF
few,-,TRBV10-3,TRBJ1-3,TGTGCCATCAGTGAGTCGGCAGGGGCTGGAAACACCATATATTTT,CAISESAGAGNTIYF
few,TRBD1,TRBV7-4,TRBJ1-1,TGTGCCAGCAGCCCACAGGGACAGGGTGGAGCTTTCTTT,CASSPQGQGGAFF
-,-,TRBV5-1,TRBJ2-1,TGCGCCAGCAGCTCCCAAGGGGATTTCGGTTACAATGAGCAGTTCTTC,CASSSQGDFGYNEQFF
-,TRBD2,TRBV5-1,TRBJ2-5,TGCGCCAGCAGCGTAGGGACTAGCGGGGTGGAGACCCAGTACTTC,CASSVGTSGVETQYF
-,TRBD2,TRBV19,TRBJ2-7,TGTGCCACCAGGACTAGCGGGGGGGCTAGCTACGAGCAGTACTTC,CATRTSGGASYEQYF
many,TRBD1,TRBV11-3,TRBJ1-2,TGTGCCAGCAGCACGGCCGGGACAGGGGGCTATGGCTACACCTTC,CASSTAGTGGYGYTF
-,-,TRBV6-8,TRBJ2-2,TGTGCCATCAGTGGAAACAGGGCTGACACCGGGGAGCTGTTTTTT,CAISGNRADTGELFF
few,-,TRBV29-1,TRBJ2-7,TGCAGCGTTGAGTCGGCGGGCGTCGAAGACGAGCAGTACTTC,CSVESAGVEDEQYF
many,-,TRBV11-3,TRBJ1-1,TGTGCCAGCAGCGGTTTTACAGGGAACACTGAAGCTTTCTTT,CASSGFTGNTEAFF
-,-,TRBV18,TRBJ2-1,TGTGCCAGCTCAAAACTCGGGGGCTTTACCTCGGAGCAGTTCTTC,CASSKLGGFTSEQFF
medium-sized,-,TRBV30,TRBJ1-2,TGTGCCTGGCCATCGACCGAAATTATTACTAACTATGGCTACACCTTC,CAWPSTEIITNYGYTF
-,-,TRBV19,TRBJ1-5,TGTGCCAGTAGGGGGCCGAGGGTAGGTAGCAATCAGCCCCAGCATTTT,CASRGPRVGSNQPQHF
-,TRBD2,TRBV6-8,TRBJ2-5,TGTGCCAGCAGTGCGCTAGCGGGGGTACAAGAGACCCAGTACTTC,CASSALAGVQETQYF
many,-,TRBV11-3,TRBJ1-2,TGTGCCAGCAGCCCCTACCCGATGGACTATGGCTACACCTTC,CASSPYPMDYGYTF
few,-,TRBV6-8,TRBJ2-7,TGTGCCAGCAGTTACTCACCACCGGGACACTCAGCCGAGCAGTACTTC,CASSYSPPGHSAEQYF
-,TRBD1,TRBV18,TRBJ2-7,TGTGCCAGCTCACCAGGGACAGATAGCTCCTACGAGCAGTACTTC,CASSPGTDSSYEQYF
-,-,TRBV28,TRBJ1-3,TGTGCCAGCAGTTTAGGGGGTGGAGGGAACACCATATATTTT,CASSLGGGGNTIYF
few,-,TRBV11-3,TRBJ2-7,TGTGCCAGCAGCCCCGGACTATTCTCCTACGAGCAGTACTTC,CASSPGLFSYEQYF
many,-,TRBV11-3,TRBJ1-1,TGTGCCAGCAGCTGGATGCCCGAATCTACTGAAGCTTTCTTT,CASSWMPESTEAFF
once,-,TRBV18,TRBJ1-2,TGTGCCAGCTCACTAACGGTGACACAGCATGGCTACACCTTC,CASSLTVTQHGYTF
few,-,TRBV6-8,TRBJ1-6,TGTGCCAGCAGTTACTGGGGGTTTAATTCACCCCTCCACTTT,CASSYWGFNSPLHF
few,-,TRBV4-1,TRBJ1-4,TGCGCCAGCAGCAAAGGGTTGCAGATGACTGAAAAACTGTTTTTT,CASSKGLQMTEKLFF
many,-,TRBV9,TRBJ2-1,TGTGCCAGCTCGTCATCCCTCGACATTCTCGGCGATGAGCAGTTCTTC,CASSSSLDILGDEQFF
-,TRBD1,TRBV5-1,TRBJ1-3,TGCGCCAGCAGCTTGGGACAGGGGGCTGGAGGAAACACCATATATTTT,CASSLGQGAGGNTIYF
-,-,TRBV10-3,TRBJ2-4,TGTGCCATCAGTGAGTATCGAGAGGGGGCCAAAAACATTCAGTACTTC,CAISEYREGAKNIQYF
few,TRBD2,TRBV6-8,TRBJ2-1,TGTGCCAGCAGTTACTCGGGGGTAGCGGGGGGCTGGTTAAACAATGAGCAGTTCTTC,CASSYSGVAGGWLNNEQFF
few,-,TRBV18,TRBJ2-3,TGTGCCAGCTCACCATCCAGAGCCAGCGGGACAGATACGCAGTATTTT,CASSPSRASGTDTQYF
few,TRBD2,TRBV6-8,TRBJ2-7,TGTGCCAGCAGTTACTCCGGGGGGACCTACGAGCAGTACTTC,CASSYSGGTYEQYF
-,-,TRBV5-1,TRBJ2-3,TGCGCCAGCAGCTTGGCGAGACTAATCACAGATACGCAGTATTTT,CASSLARLITDTQYF
few,-,TRBV9,TRBJ2-7,TGTGCCAGCACCCGGGGATCTGGGGAGCAGTACTTC,CASTRGSGEQYF
once,-,TRBV29-1,TRBJ1-5,TGCAGCGTTCGGGGGACGGATCGAAATCAGCCCCAGCATTTT,CSVRGTDRNQPQHF
-,TRBD1,TRBV11-3,TRBJ2-1,TGTGCCAGCAGCTCCGACAGGGGGTACAACAATGAGCAGTTCTTC,CASSSDRGYNNEQFF
few,-,TRBV11-3,TRBJ1-1,TGTGCCAGCAGCTTGGTAAGGGCGCGGACTGAAGCTTTCTTT,CASSLVRARTEAFF
-,-,TRBV9,TRBJ1-3,TGTGCCAGCAGCACACGGGGGGGTGACGGAAACACCATATATTTT,CASSTRGGDGNTIYF
-,-,TRBV18,TRBJ1-5,TGTGCCAGCTCACCAAAACGTAACGATCAGCCCCAGCATTTT,CASSPKRNDQPQHF
medium-sized,TRBD1,TRBV11-3,TRBJ1-1,TGTGCCAGCAGCCACGGGACAGGGTTTCGGAGCACTGAAGCTTTCTTT,CASSHGTGFRSTEAFF
-,TRBD1,TRBV19,TRBJ2-7,TGTGCCACCCGATTCGGGACAGCCTACGAGCAGTACTTC,CATRFGTAYEQYF
-,-,TRBV6-8,TRBJ2-2,TGTGCCAGCAGTTACTCTCTCGTGGAGGGCGTCGGCGGGGAGCTGTTTTTT,CASSYSLVEGVGGELFF
medium-sized,-,TRBV11-3,TRBJ1-1,TGTGCCAGCAGCTCGGCAGGGTATTACGCTGAAGCTTTCTTT,CASSSAGYYAEAFF
-,TRBD1,TRBV19,TRBJ2-7,TGTGCCAGTAGTATAACTGTTTTGGGACAGGGAATCTCCTACGAGCAGTACTTC,CASSITVLGQGISYEQYF
few,-,TRBV6-8,TRBJ1-5,TGTGCCAGCAGTTACGACCCAGAGAGCAATCAGCCCCAGCATTTT,CASSYDPESNQPQHF
few,-,TRBV10-3,TRBJ1-2,TGTGCCATCAGTGAGGGCAGGCAAGCTAACTATGGCTACACCTTC,CAISEGRQANYGYTF
-,-,TRBV15,TRBJ1-5,TGTGCCACCAGCAGAGATTTGGCAGGCGGTCAGCCCCAGCATTTT,CATSRDLAGGQPQHF
many,-,TRBV11-3,TRBJ1-4,TGTGCCAGCAGCTTGGGGAGCGGTGCTAATGAAAAACTGTTTTTT,CASSLGSGANEKLFF